What follows are 8 T cell receptor beta chains derived from one specimen sequenced in a study of OX40 agonist ivuxolimab in advanced cancers. Clones were read by immunoSEQ multiplex PCR, and TCRdb kept only the in-frame ones, dropping some. The table has about 8,000 clones, 75% to 90% seen once; the top ten hold about 2.1%. Sequenced material: CD4+ or CD8+ T cells sorted from blood, taken in a trial of the OX40 agonist ivuxolimab. The receptors were sampled from an adult with an advanced solid tumor such as melanoma, head and neck, liver or kidney cancer.

Details on this clone: Sequence at one end of the junction differs from germline and may be a read error. The chain carries TRBV7-2 and TRBJ2-7, with a possible D match to TRBD2 (7 bases). This CDR3 comprises 12 residues. Germline lookup yields CDR1 SGHTA and CDR2 FQGNSA. CDR3 sequence: CASSFQAGALSF. DNA for the CDR3: TGTGCCAGCAGCTTTCAGGCGGGGGCCCTAAGTTTC.

The chain couples TRBV27 to TRBJ2-3; TRBD2 agrees at 11 bases. With V trimmed by 6 bases and J by 3 bases, 2 bases remained unmatched. The CDR3 runs 14 residues. CDR1 is MNHEY and CDR2 is SMNVEV in the germline V gene (reference sequence). CDR3 in DNA: TGTGCCAGCAGGTTAGCGGGGGGGACAGATACGCAGTATTTT. Translating it yields CASRLAGGTDTQYF.

This chain joins TRBV19 and TRBJ1-4; no reliable D call. CDR3 size: 15 residues. Trimming took off 6 bases at V and 0 bases at J, with 11 bases between the two ends. Germline-derived CDR1 and CDR2 are LNHDA and SQIVND (reference sequence). The CDR3 reads CASSRDRPTNEKLFF. CDR3 coding DNA: TGTGCCAGTAGCCGTGACCGACCAACTAATGAAAAACTGTTTTTT.

V and J are TRBV28 and TRBJ1-5, with D hard to call. V lost 7 bases and J lost 5, with 24 bases in between. This CDR3 is built from 17 residues. CDR1 and CDR2 (germline): MDHEN, SYDVKM. CDR3 coding DNA: TGTGCCAGCATCACTAGAGAGGGTACAGCGTACCATCAGCCCCAGCATTTT. Translation gives CASITREGTAYHQPQHF.

The chain combines TRBV6-1 with TRBJ1-5; D call uncertain. V lost 5 bases to trimming and J lost 6 bases, with 11 bases between them. This CDR3 contains 13 residues. Per the germline V gene, CDR1 is MNHNS and CDR2 is SASEGT. CDR3 sequence reads: CASSPPVGQPQHF. DNA for the CDR3: TGTGCCAGCAGTCCCCCGGTGGGTCAGCCCCAGCATTTT.

This sequence joins TRBV2 and TRBJ1-2; 9 bases fit TRBD1. J was trimmed by 5 bases and V by 6 bases; bases with no gene match: 4. Germline CDR1 is SNHLY and CDR2 is FYNNEI. The CDR3 extends over 13 amino acids. In DNA, the CDR3 is TGTGCCAGCAGGCTCGGGACAGGGTATGGCTACACCTTC. Translated: CASRLGTGYGYTF. Together with reference TRBV2 and TRBJ1-2, the CDR3 gives the full variable domain: EPEVTQTPSHQVTQMGQEVILRCVPISNHLYFYWYRQILGQKVEFLVSFYNNEISEKSEIFDDQFSVERPDGSNFTLKIRSTKLEDSAMYFCASRLGTGYGYTFGSGTRLTVV.

The rearrangement joins TRBV7-3 to TRBJ2-7; 9 nucleotides align to TRBD1. This CDR3 is built from 15 residues. The germline V gene has CDR1 SGHTA and CDR2 FQGTGA. V lost 4 bases to trimming and J lost 8 bases; unmatched junction nucleotides: 12. The CDR3 region has the DNA TGTGCCAGCAGCTCCCGGGACAGGGCCCCAGGCAAGCAGTACTTC. It specifies CASSSRDRAPGKQYF.

Comments on this clone: This sample also contains other DNA sequences that code for the same CDR3. The V gene is TRBV30, the J gene TRBJ2-7; D remains ambiguous. The V and J ends lost 0 bases and 3 bases respectively, with 3 bases between them. This CDR3 spans 11 amino acids. Looked up from germline, CDR1 is GTSNPN and CDR2 is SVGIG (reference sequence). The CDR3 sequence: CAWSVSYEQYF. For the CDR3, the DNA is TGTGCCTGGAGTGTTAGCTACGAGCAGTACTTC.